A selection of T cell receptor beta chains follows, all from one sample in a study of blood T cell repertoires in COVID-19. Sequencing used immunoSEQ multiplex PCR; TCRdb keeps in-frame clones, though not all of them. The repertoire holds 250,000 or so clones, with over 80% as singletons. Source material: peripheral blood. These receptors all come from a woman aged 55 to 70 with active or convalescent COVID-19. CDR3s include the opening cysteine and the closing phenylalanine or tryptophan. The D gene is left open where the match is weak. Part of the rows lack a size; the others show once, few, many or a class for expanded clones.

clone_size	v_call	d_call	j_call	cdr3_aa	cdr3_nt
.	TRBV4-2	TRBD1	TRBJ2-5	CASSPGQGRETQYF	TGTGCCAGCAGCCCCGGACAGGGGAGAGAGACCCAGTACTTC
.	TRBV28	TRBD1	TRBJ1-4	CALGGQSNEKLFF	TGTGCCCTGGGGGGACAGTCTAATGAAAAACTGTTTTTT
.	TRBV18	TRBD2	TRBJ2-1	CASSPQNIAGGPVNEQFF	TGTGCCAGCTCACCGCAAAACATTGCGGGAGGGCCGGTCAATGAGCAGTTCTTC
.	TRBV2	TRBD2	TRBJ2-2	CASSGLAGGAGELFF	TGTGCCAGCAGCGGACTAGCGGGGGGGGCCGGGGAGCTGTTTTTT
.	TRBV23-1	TRBD1	TRBJ2-7	CASSQPRQGDYEQYF	TGCGCCAGCAGTCAACCCCGACAGGGAGACTACGAGCAGTACTTC
.	TRBV6-6	TRBD1	TRBJ2-2	CASSYSWDRGTGELFF	TGTGCCAGCAGTTACTCGTGGGACAGGGGCACCGGGGAGCTGTTTTTT
once	TRBV2	TRBD2	TRBJ2-7	CASTLAGGSSYEQYF	TGTGCCAGCACACTAGCGGGAGGGTCCTCCTACGAGCAGTACTTC
.	TRBV3-1/TRBV3-2	.	TRBJ1-1	CASSQPGTHREAFF	TGTGCCAGCAGCCAGCCCGGGACACACCGTGAAGCTTTCTTT
.	TRBV5-6	.	TRBJ1-1	CASSPQWGGTEAFF	TGTGCCAGCAGCCCGCAGTGGGGAGGCACTGAAGCTTTCTTT
.	TRBV5-6	.	TRBJ1-5	CASSSDIDSNQPQHF	TGTGCCAGCAGCAGTGACATCGATAGCAATCAGCCCCAGCATTTT
few	TRBV19	TRBD1	TRBJ1-2	CASSTGTGGDYGYTF	TGTGCCAGTAGTACCGGGACAGGGGGCGACTATGGCTACACCTTC
.	TRBV19	.	TRBJ1-3	CASSNPRGQRNGNTIYF	TGTGCCAGTAGTAACCCTCGGGGACAACGTAATGGAAACACCATATATTTT
few	TRBV2	.	TRBJ1-2	CASSEAGGAGYGYTF	TGTGCCAGCAGTGAAGCCGGAGGGGCGGGCTATGGCTACACCTTC
.	TRBV2	TRBD1	TRBJ2-3	CASKWTEGGQGADTQYF	TGTGCCAGCAAGTGGACGGAAGGCGGACAGGGTGCAGATACGCAGTATTTT
.	TRBV28	TRBD1	TRBJ1-5	CASSVGQGYQPQHF	TGTGCCAGCAGTGTTGGACAGGGCTATCAGCCCCAGCATTTT
.	TRBV10-3	.	TRBJ1-1	CAISDRTLNTEAFF	TGTGCCATCAGTGATAGGACACTGAACACTGAAGCTTTCTTT
.	TRBV3-1/TRBV3-2	.	TRBJ2-5	CASSLQETQYF	TGTGCCAGCAGCTTACAAGAGACCCAGTACTTC
.	TRBV10-2	TRBD1	TRBJ2-3	CASSESGQGGADTQYF	TGCGCCAGCAGTGAGTCGGGACAGGGGGGCGCAGATACGCAGTATTTT
.	TRBV11-2	.	TRBJ2-7	CASSLRNIPYEQYF	TGTGCCAGCAGCTTGCGGAACATTCCCTACGAGCAGTACTTC
.	TRBV2	TRBD1	TRBJ1-4	CASKGVGTGGPRTEKLFF	TGTGCCAGCAAGGGCGTCGGGACAGGGGGCCCACGTACTGAAAAACTGTTTTTT
once	TRBV6-6	TRBD2	TRBJ2-5	CASSRRLAGGVETQYF	TGTGCCAGCAGCCGTAGACTAGCGGGGGGGGTTGAGACCCAGTACTTC
.	TRBV12-3/TRBV12-4	.	TRBJ1-5	CASSFAENQPQHF	TGTGCCAGCAGTTTCGCAGAAAATCAGCCCCAGCATTTT
.	TRBV6-1	TRBD2	TRBJ2-3	CASRPLAGGPNTQYF	TGTGCCAGCAGACCTCTAGCGGGAGGGCCCAATACGCAGTATTTT
once	TRBV3-1/TRBV3-2	.	TRBJ1-5	CASSQGPTGNQPQHF	TGTGCCAGCAGCCAAGGCCCCACGGGGAATCAGCCCCAGCATTTT
.	TRBV27	TRBD2	TRBJ2-7	CASSLSLAGTLGEQYF	TGTGCCAGCAGTTTATCCCTAGCGGGAACCCTAGGAGAGCAGTACTTC
.	TRBV7-4	TRBD1	TRBJ2-1	CASSPQVVRGRFHEQFF	TGTGCCAGCAGCCCACAAGTAGTCAGGGGGCGCTTCCATGAGCAGTTCTTC
few	TRBV5-4	.	TRBJ1-4	CASSSPGLGNEKLFF	TGTGCCAGCAGCTCCCCGGGGTTGGGTAATGAAAAACTGTTTTTT
.	TRBV6-5	TRBD2	TRBJ2-5	CASSYTSGGETQYF	TGTGCCAGCAGTTATACTAGCGGGGGAGAGACCCAGTACTTC
.	TRBV29-1	.	TRBJ2-3	CSVEDSPNTQYF	TGCAGCGTTGAGGACTCACCTAATACGCAGTATTTT
once	TRBV6-5	.	TRBJ1-5	CASSYSGFNQPQHF	TGTGCCAGCAGTTACTCCGGGTTCAATCAGCCCCAGCATTTT
.	TRBV5-1	.	TRBJ1-2	CASSLGAGLGAYGYTF	TGCGCCAGCAGCTTGGGGGCAGGGTTAGGGGCCTATGGCTACACCTTC
.	TRBV2	.	TRBJ2-7	CASSEYRSTYEQYF	TGTGCCAGCAGTGAGTACAGGTCCACCTACGAGCAGTACTTC
.	TRBV9	.	TRBJ2-3	CASSPSSTDTQYF	TGTGCCAGCAGCCCTTCTAGCACAGATACGCAGTATTTT
.	TRBV2	.	TRBJ2-1	CASRGLTEQFF	TGTGCCAGCCGAGGGTTGACAGAGCAGTTCTTC
.	TRBV6-5	.	TRBJ2-3	CASHGQQVSTDTQYF	TGTGCCAGCCATGGACAGCAAGTCAGCACAGATACGCAGTATTTT